Listed here are 18 T cell receptor beta chains from one sample, sequenced in a study of blood T cells in healthy people across ages. With a J-beta primer mix and a sample-barcoded 5' primer, a second PCR ran 7 to 11 cycles. Each CDR3 protein is one row after TCRdb ran MiXCR on the 5' RACE reads. Here the sample spans around 2 million distinct CDR3 sequences, around 40% being singletons. Specimen: blood. Receptors originate from a human donor in good health.

The chain couples TRBV7-2 to TRBJ1-2; D unresolved. Germline CDR1 reads SGHTA; CDR2 reads FQGNSA. V was trimmed by 5 bases and J by 7 bases, leaving 23 bases between them. The CDR3 is 16 residues long. The CDR3 sequence is CASSPPTGIRLSGYTF. Written as DNA, the CDR3 is TGTGCCAGCAGCCCGCCAACCGGAATCCGCTTGAGTGGCTACACCTTC.

The rearrangement links TRBV7-6 to TRBJ1-3; D is undetermined. The V gene lost 2 bases and the J gene lost 0 bases, with 8 bases spanning the gap. CDR1 is SGHVS and CDR2 is FNYEAQ in the germline V gene. This CDR3 has 15 residues. For the CDR3, the DNA is TGTGCCAGCAGCTTACGTTCTAGCTCTGGAAACACCATATATTTT. Amino acid sequence: CASSLRSSSGNTIYF.

This clonotype was found a few times. The chain employs TRBV29-1 and TRBJ1-5; 8 bases line up with TRBD1. V dropped 5 bases and J dropped 3; count of bases not matched to a gene: 15. Germline-derived CDR1 and CDR2 are SQVTM and ANQGSEA. This CDR3 has 17 amino acids. The CDR3 DNA reads TGCAGCGTTCCCAGCCGGGACAGGTCCTCCCCCAATCAGCCCCAGCATTTT. Encoded protein: CSVPSRDRSSPNQPQHF.

The CDR3 reads CASSQAGRGTFKNIQFF. CDR3 nucleotides: TGTGCCAGCAGCCAAGCGGGTCGGGGGACCTTCAAAAACATTCAGTTCTTC. The J gene is TRBJ2-1, the V gene TRBV3-1, with D possibly being TRBD2 (6 bases). With 1 base removed from V and 13 bases from J, the gap between germline ends came to 26 bases. Germline V gene data show CDR1 as LGHDT and CDR2 as YNNKEL (reference sequence). This CDR3 is 17 amino acids long.

This clonotype was seen a few times. Mismatch with germline at one junction end may stem from a read error. The chain employs TRBV7-8 and TRBJ2-7; 11 bases fit TRBD1. Looked up from germline, CDR1 is SGHVS and CDR2 is FQNEAQ. The CDR3 contains 15 residues. CDR3 sequence (DNA): TGTGCCAGTAGCTCCCTCGGGACAGGGGGGTACGAGCAGTACTTC. Translation: CASSSLGTGGYEQYF.

This clonotype was counted between two and nine times. This chain connects TRBV20-1 to TRBJ1-2; possible D gene TRBD1, 6 bases. With 6 bases removed from V and 2 bases from J, the gap between germline ends came to 13 bases. Germline CDR1 is DFQATT and CDR2 is SNEGSKA (reference sequence). This CDR3 has 13 residues. CDR3 sequence (DNA): TGCAGTGCCCAGGGGCCTGGGAACTATGGCTACACCTTC. Its translation: CSAQGPGNYGYTF.

The rearrangement joins TRBV6-1 to TRBJ2-1; D may be TRBD1 (6 bases). Germline V gene data show CDR1 as MNHNS and CDR2 as SASEGT. This CDR3 has 15 amino acids. Trimming pared 2 bases from V and 7 bases from J, leaving 15 bases between. The CDR3 DNA follows: TGTGCCAGCAGTGAAAATGAGGGGGTGAGGAATGAGCAGTTCTTC. Translation gives CASSENEGVRNEQFF.

The rearrangement joins TRBV20-1 to TRBJ2-3; the match to TRBD2 covers 9 bases. CDR3 length: 14 amino acids. Germline values: CDR1 DFQATT, CDR2 SNEGSKA (reference sequence). Trimming cost V 1 base and J 4 bases; bases outside gene matches: 3. The CDR3, as DNA: TGCAGTGCTAGAGTAGCGGGGGTCGCAGATACGCAGTATTTT. Translation: CSARVAGVADTQYF.

The rearrangement links TRBV13 to TRBJ1-5; possibly TRBD1 for D (5 bases). V shed 3 bases and J shed 6 bases, with 12 bases lying between them. The CDR3 sequence is 14 residues long. Germline CDR1 PRHDT, CDR2 FYEKMQ (reference sequence). The CDR3 here is CASSLGPRVQPQHF. The CDR3 nucleotides read TGTGCCAGCAGCTTGGGGCCGCGCGTTCAGCCCCAGCATTTT. Based on the CDR3 plus reference TRBV13 and TRBJ1-5, the full variable domain is AAGVIQSPRHLIKEKRETATLKCYPIPRHDTVYWYQQGPGQDPQFLISFYEKMQSDKGSIPDRFSAQQFSDYHSELNMSSLELGDSALYFCASSLGPRVQPQHFGDGTRLSIL.

About this clonotype: Just one base apart from a much larger clone, this may be a read error. The chain couples TRBV4-3 to TRBJ2-5; TRBD2 matches at 10 bases. Germline V gene sequence: CDR1 LGHNA, CDR2 YSLEER. This CDR3 contains 16 residues. V shed 3 bases and J 11 bases; nucleotides not matched to a gene: 15. For the CDR3, the DNA is TGCGCCAGCAGCCATGTTAGCGGGGGGCTACACAATGAGCAGTACTTC. Encoded protein: CASSHVSGGLHNEQYF.

V usage is TRBV28 and J usage is TRBJ2-1; D may be TRBD1 or TRBD2 (5 bases each). This CDR3 comprises 13 residues. Germline lookup yields CDR1 MDHEN and CDR2 SYDVKM. Between the trimmed V and J ends, which lost 7 bases and 10 bases, there was a span of 17 bases. The CDR3 DNA sequence: TGTGCCAGCACCATCAGAGGGGTCCACGAGCAGTTCTTC. Translation gives CASTIRGVHEQFF.

The chain uses TRBV9 and TRBJ2-6; a weak D match, TRBD2 (5 bases). Germline assignment: CDR1 SGDLS and CDR2 YYNGEE. V was clipped by 0 bases and J by 11 bases, with 15 bases between them. The CDR3 is 15 amino acids. The CDR3 sequence: CASSVGRDVGDVLTF. CDR3 sequence (DNA): TGTGCCAGCAGCGTAGGTAGGGATGTCGGGGACGTCCTGACTTTC. Drawing the rest from reference TRBV9 and TRBJ2-6, the complete variable domain is DSGVTQTPKHLITATGQRVTLRCSPRSGDLSVYWYQQSLDQGLQFLIQYYNGEERAKGNILERFSAQQFPDLHSELNLSSLELGDSALYFCASSVGRDVGDVLTFGAGSRLTVL.

The chain has TRBV7-2 and TRBJ2-1; unclear D gene. This CDR3 comprises 14 residues. CDR1 is SGHTA, CDR2 FQGNSA, per germline. Trimming took off 7 bases at V and 8 bases at J, with 18 bases between the two ends. CDR3 residues: CASTIRSRQDEQFF. In DNA, the CDR3 is TGTGCCAGCACCATTCGAAGTCGCCAGGATGAGCAGTTCTTC.

This clonotype was seen more than once but under ten times. The chain couples TRBV7-2 to TRBJ2-5, with D tentatively TRBD1 or TRBD2 (6 bases each). Germline V CDR1 and CDR2: SGHTA, FQGNSA. CDR3 length: 13 amino acids. The V end lost 5 bases, the J end lost 11 bases, and 18 bases lay between the germline ends. CDR3 sequence (DNA): TGTGCCAGCAGCGCAGGGACACCACGGGAGCAGTACTTC. Translation gives CASSAGTPREQYF.

The chain recombines TRBV2 with TRBJ1-1; 9 positions match TRBD1. V lost 10 bases and J lost 4; bases outside the gene matches: 4. CDR1 is SNHLY, CDR2 FYNNEI, per germline. This CDR3 region has 12 residues. This chain's CDR3 is CAKGQGGTEAFF. DNA of the CDR3: TGTGCCAAGGGACAGGGAGGCACTGAAGCTTTCTTT.

This clonotype was seen a handful of times. The chain uses TRBV20-1 and TRBJ2-3, with TRBD2 identical over 9 bases. V lost 1 base and J lost 1; bases outside the gene matches: 6. The CDR3 is made up of 16 amino acids. Germline CDR1 and CDR2: DFQATT and SNEGSKA (reference sequence). CDR3 loop: CSARGLAEEGTDTQYF. CDR3 coding DNA: TGCAGTGCTAGAGGACTAGCGGAAGAAGGCACAGATACGCAGTATTTT.

The CDR3 reads CASSGQGIYNEQFF. The CDR3 region has the DNA TGCGCCAGCTCGGGACAGGGCATCTACAATGAGCAGTTCTTC. This chain connects TRBV4-3 to TRBJ2-1, with 9 nucleotides matching TRBD1. Germline V CDR1 and CDR2: LGHNA, YSLEER. V trimming: 8 bases; J trimming: 3 bases; junction bases outside the gene matches: 5. The CDR3 is 14 amino acids.

V is TRBV7-2 and J is TRBJ2-1; D is uncertain. CDR1 and CDR2 (germline): SGHTA, FQGNSA. The V end lost 5 bases, the J end lost 9 bases, and 11 bases lay between the germline ends. The CDR3 totals 12 residues. CDR3 sequence: CASSPVTAEQFF. The CDR3 bases are TGTGCCAGCAGCCCAGTTACGGCTGAGCAGTTCTTC.